Each of the 28 T cell receptor beta chains below was sequenced from the same sample in a study of blood T cell repertoires in COVID-19. The repertoire was sequenced with immunoSEQ multiplex PCR; TCRdb's copy has only in-frame clones and lacks some. The table includes 150,000 to 200,000 clones, over 65% detected once. The sequenced sample was peripheral blood. The source of these receptors is a man in his sixties with acute or convalescent COVID-19.

The chain is built from TRBV11-3 and TRBJ2-3; 11 positions agree with TRBD1. CDR3 length: 17 amino acids. Looked up from germline, CDR1 is SGHNT and CDR2 is YENEEA. J lost 3 bases, V lost 3 bases, and 8 bases had no gene match. The CDR3 is CASSFYGQGARTDTQYF. CDR3 nucleotides: TGTGCCAGCAGCTTCTACGGACAGGGGGCAAGGACAGATACGCAGTATTTT.

This clone occurred once. This chain uses TRBV5-8 with TRBJ2-5; 7 nucleotides match TRBD1. The CDR3 spans 15 residues. Germline-derived CDR1 and CDR2 are SGHTS and YDEGEE. The V and J ends lost 4 bases and 2 bases, in that order; junction bases with no gene match: 8. For the CDR3, the DNA is TGTGCCAGCAGCGCCTCGGGACAGCCTCAAGAGACCCAGTACTTC. The encoded protein is CASSASGQPQETQYF.

V and J are TRBV7-9 and TRBJ2-7; 12 positions match TRBD2. J lost 0 bases, V lost 7 bases, and 4 bases had no gene match. The CDR3 has 15 amino acids. Germline-derived CDR1 and CDR2 are SEHNR and FQNEAQ (reference sequence). CDR3: CASTRTSGDSYEQYF. The DNA for the CDR3 is TGTGCCAGCACCAGGACTAGCGGGGACTCCTACGAGCAGTACTTC.

This clone occurred a few times. The rearrangement links TRBV7-2 to TRBJ2-1; 13 nucleotides agree with TRBD2. CDR1 is SGHTA, CDR2 FQGNSA, per germline. The CDR3 consists of 17 residues. V shed 5 bases, J shed 4 bases, and the junction held 8 bases outside the gene matches. The chain's CDR3 is CASSVWTSGGLYNEQFF. The CDR3 coding sequence is TGTGCCAGCAGCGTCTGGACTAGCGGGGGCCTTTACAATGAGCAGTTCTTC.

This clone was recorded once. The rearrangement uses TRBV30 and TRBJ1-1; a possible D gene is TRBD1 (5 bases). Germline V gene lookup returns CDR1 GTSNPN and CDR2 SVGIG (reference sequence). This CDR3 spans 14 amino acids. The germline V and J ends were trimmed by 1 base and 0 bases, with 9 bases remaining between them. The CDR3 is CAWSADSLNTEAFF. The CDR3 DNA follows: TGTGCCTGGAGTGCTGACAGTCTGAACACTGAAGCTTTCTTT.

The rearrangement joins TRBV5-8 to TRBJ1-1; TRBD1 aligns across 8 bases. V was clipped by 2 bases and J by 1 base; unmatched bases: 1. This CDR3 comprises 14 residues. The germline gives CDR1 SGHTS, CDR2 YDEGEE. The CDR3 nucleotides are TGTGCCAGCAGCTTCGGACAGGGGAACACTGAAGCTTTCTTT. Translated, it gives CASSFGQGNTEAFF. The complete variable domain, with remaining parts taken from reference TRBV5-8 and TRBJ1-1, reads EAGVTQSPTHLIKTRGQQATLRCSPISGHTSVYWYQQALGLGLQFLLWYDEGEERNRGNFPPRFSGRQFPNYSSELNVNALELEDSALYLCASSFGQGNTEAFFGQGTRLTVV.

The rearrangement uses TRBV16 and TRBJ2-6, with 11 bases aligning to TRBD1. The V and J ends lost 0 bases and 2 bases, in that order; junction bases with no gene match: 3. The CDR3 spans 18 residues. CDR1 KGHSY and CDR2 FQNENV come from the germline V gene. CDR3 region: CASSQSGQGVAGANVLTF. CDR3 DNA: TGTGCCAGCAGCCAATCGGGACAGGGGGTCGCTGGGGCCAACGTCCTGACTTTC.

This rearrangement joins TRBV12-3 or TRBV12-4 to TRBJ1-2; D remains ambiguous. The CDR3 consists of 13 residues. Deletions cut 5 bases from V and 3 bases from J, with 10 bases between. The CDR3 sequence: CASSRGSHYGYTF. CDR3 sequence (DNA): TGTGCCAGCAGTAGAGGCAGTCACTATGGCTACACCTTC.

The gene calls are TRBV5-6 and TRBJ2-7; 7 bases align to TRBD1. The junction had 7 bases not matched to a gene; V was cut back by 3 bases and J by 1 base. This CDR3 is built from 15 residues. Germline loops: CDR1 SGHDT, CDR2 YYEEEE. The CDR3 sequence: CASSSYRGWSYEQYF. In DNA form, the CDR3 reads TGTGCCAGCAGCTCTTACAGGGGTTGGTCCTACGAGCAGTACTTC.

The CDR3 coding sequence is TGTGCCAGCAGTCCCGGACTAGAAAGAACCTACGAGCAGTACTTC. It yields the protein CASSPGLERTYEQYF. This chain uses TRBV4-2 with TRBJ2-7; TRBD2 matches 7 bases. Germline V gives CDR1 LGHNA, CDR2 YNFKEQ. V gave up 6 bases and J gave up 2 bases; unmatched junction bases: 10. The length of the CDR3 is 15 residues.

In this sample, this clone turned up a few times. The V call is TRBV29-1, the J call TRBJ2-7; no reliable D call. Germline assignment: CDR1 SQVTM and CDR2 ANQGSEA. CDR3 length: 13 residues. V was cut by 4 bases and J by 0 bases, with 10 bases left in between. Written as DNA, the CDR3 is TGCAGCGTTGTCCCATTCCACTCCTACGAGCAGTACTTC. Residues: CSVVPFHSYEQYF.

The J gene is TRBJ1-5, the V gene TRBV7-2, with D possibly TRBD1 on 5 matching bases. Trimming cost V 3 bases and J 2 bases, with 8 bases left between them. Germline values: CDR1 SGHTA, CDR2 FQGNSA. This CDR3 spans 14 amino acids. The CDR3 DNA reads as TGTGCCAGCAGCTTGCCGACAGGCAATCAGCCCCAGCATTTT. The encoded protein is CASSLPTGNQPQHF.

A few counts support this clone. J is TRBJ1-1 and V is TRBV4-3; maybe TRBD1 (6 bases). Germline loops: CDR1 LGHNA, CDR2 YSLEER. The CDR3 contains 15 residues. The V gene lost 0 bases and the J gene lost 12 bases, with 20 bases spanning the gap. The CDR3 loop is CASSQDIYPGQGTFF. For the CDR3, the DNA is TGCGCCAGCAGCCAAGATATTTATCCGGGACAAGGAACTTTCTTT.

CDR3 DNA: TGTGCCAGCAGCTTAGCGCTCGAGGGGGCGGCCGGGGCCAACGTCCTGACTTTC. This translates into CASSLALEGAAGANVLTF. The chain uses TRBV7-2 and TRBJ2-6; TRBD1 aligns across 7 bases. The V segment lost 0 bases and the J segment 4 bases; nucleotides outside the gene matches: 9. Germline V CDR1 and CDR2: SGHTA, FQGNSA. This CDR3 is 18 amino acids long.

There are a few counts of this clone. The chain employs TRBV4-1 and TRBJ2-1; possible D gene TRBD2, 5 bases. Trimming stripped 4 bases from V and 5 bases from J, with 12 bases between. The CDR3 contains 14 residues. CDR1 is MGHRA, CDR2 YSYEKL, per germline. Here the CDR3 DNA reads TGCGCCAGCAGCCGCTACGACGGGGACAATGAGCAGTTCTTC. Protein sequence: CASSRYDGDNEQFF.

CDR3: CSVTGTEIYEQYF. The CDR3 region has the DNA TGCAGCGTGACCGGGACAGAGATCTACGAGCAGTACTTC. V gene TRBV29-1 combines with J gene TRBJ2-7, with TRBD1 matching over 7 bases. The CDR3 is 13 amino acids. After removal of 6 bases from V and 3 bases from J, the junction contained 8 bases not matched to a gene. The V gene's germline CDR1 is SQVTM and CDR2 ANQGSEA.

V gene TRBV6-5 combines with J gene TRBJ1-3, with a weak D call TRBD1 (6 bases). The V gene's germline CDR1 is MNHEY and CDR2 SVGAGI. V was clipped by 9 bases and J by 3 bases, with 12 bases between them. The CDR3 extends over 13 amino acids. DNA of the CDR3: TGTGCCAGTACGGACAGCCATGGAAACACCATATATTTT. Translated, it gives CASTDSHGNTIYF.

V gene TRBV6-5 combines with J gene TRBJ1-3, with 9 bases aligning to TRBD1. The CDR3 sequence is 14 residues long. Trimming took 11 bases from V and 2 from J; bases not matched to a gene: 7. Germline V gene sequence: CDR1 MNHEY, CDR2 SVGAGI. The DNA for the CDR3 is TGTGCCTCCAAGACAGGGGGAGCTGGAAACACCATATATTTT. Translated: CASKTGGAGNTIYF.

The chain employs TRBV7-2 and TRBJ2-5, with a possible D match to TRBD1 (5 bases). The germline gives CDR1 SGHTA, CDR2 FQGNSA. The V end was cut by 3 bases, the J end by 4 bases, with 9 bases between. This CDR3 has 13 amino acids. CDR3 nucleotide sequence: TGTGCCAGCAGCTTTCAGGGTCGAGAGACCCAGTACTTC. Its translation: CASSFQGRETQYF.

This clone was seen repeatedly, ten times or more. The chain uses TRBV7-2 and TRBJ2-2; possibly TRBD2 for D (5 bases). The V end lost 2 bases, the J end lost 7 bases, and 8 bases lay between the germline ends. The germline gives CDR1 SGHTA, CDR2 FQGNSA. The CDR3 totals 13 residues. CDR3 residues: CASSLYRGGELFF. CDR3 in DNA: TGTGCCAGCAGCTTATATCGGGGCGGGGAGCTGTTTTTT. Full variable domain (rest looked up from reference TRBV7-2 and TRBJ2-2): GAGVSQSPSNKVTEKGKDVELRCDPISGHTALYWYRQSLGQGLEFLIYFQGNSAPDKSGLPSDRFSAERTGGSVSTLTIQRTQQEDSAVYLCASSLYRGGELFFGEGSRLTVL.

V is TRBV12-3 or TRBV12-4 and J is TRBJ2-7; 10 bases are shared with TRBD1. The CDR3 sequence is 13 residues long. Unmatched junction bases numbered 2, after V lost 6 bases and J lost 3 bases. CDR3 region: CASSRTGGYEQYF. The CDR3 DNA reads TGTGCCAGCAGCCGGACAGGGGGCTACGAGCAGTACTTC.

V and J are TRBV4-2 and TRBJ2-1, with 10 bases fitting TRBD1. V lost 1 base and J lost 9; bases outside the gene matches: 3. CDR1 and CDR2 (germline): LGHNA, YNFKEQ. This CDR3 is 14 amino acids long. CDR3 amino acids: CASSQAGTGAEQFF. Here the CDR3 DNA reads TGTGCCAGCAGCCAAGCCGGGACAGGGGCTGAGCAGTTCTTC.

The rearrangement joins TRBV3-1 (or the pseudogene TRBV3-2) to TRBJ2-1; D not certain. CDR3 length equals 12 residues. Trimming took off 0 bases at V and 10 bases at J, with 7 bases between the two ends. CDR1 LGHDT and CDR2 YNNKEL come from the germline V gene (reference sequence). As DNA, the CDR3 is TGTGCCAGCAGCCAAGATGTGGGCGAGCAGTTCTTC. It is translated as CASSQDVGEQFF.

The V gene is TRBV12-3 or TRBV12-4, the J gene TRBJ2-1, with 9 bases that match TRBD2. Trimming took 6 bases from V and 15 from J; bases not matched to a gene: 9. This CDR3 has 12 amino acids. The CDR3 here is CASRSGTSTPFF. The CDR3 DNA reads TGTGCCAGCAGGTCCGGGACTAGCACTCCGTTCTTC.

The chain links TRBV9 to TRBJ2-1, with TRBD2 matching over 8 bases. In germline, CDR1 is SGDLS, CDR2 YYNGEE. The CDR3 runs 17 residues. Germline trimming cut 2 bases from V and 0 bases from J; bases unmatched to any gene: 7. CDR3 sequence (DNA): TGTGCCAGCAGCGTTAGCGGGGCCTCTTTCTCCTACAATGAGCAGTTCTTC. As protein: CASSVSGASFSYNEQFF.

The chain carries TRBV7-3 and TRBJ2-3, with 7 bases aligning to TRBD2. The CDR3 is 13 residues long. Trimming removed 5 bases from V and 1 base from J; junction bases left unmatched: 0. Germline CDR1 SGHTA, CDR2 FQGTGA. The CDR3 loop reads CASSRGGTDTQYF. The CDR3 DNA is TGTGCCAGCAGCCGGGGGGGCACAGATACGCAGTATTTT.

This clone was counted a few times. The chain couples TRBV20-1 to TRBJ1-2, with D tentatively TRBD1 (6 bases). This CDR3 spans 11 amino acids. Deletions cut 8 bases from V and 7 bases from J, with 14 bases between. The V gene's germline CDR1 is DFQATT and CDR2 SNEGSKA (reference sequence). DNA for the CDR3: TGCAGTACACAGGGAATTGCTGGCTACACCTTC. Its translation is CSTQGIAGYTF.

This clone was seen a handful of times. The CDR3 nucleotides are TGTGCCAGCAGTGAAAGGGGGGGCTATGGCTACACCTTC. Protein: CASSERGGYGYTF. The rearrangement uses TRBV2 and TRBJ1-2, with D possibly matching TRBD1 (6 bases). The CDR3 contains 13 residues. Germline V CDR1 and CDR2: SNHLY, FYNNEI. Trimming removed 2 bases from V and 4 bases from J, with 8 bases in between.